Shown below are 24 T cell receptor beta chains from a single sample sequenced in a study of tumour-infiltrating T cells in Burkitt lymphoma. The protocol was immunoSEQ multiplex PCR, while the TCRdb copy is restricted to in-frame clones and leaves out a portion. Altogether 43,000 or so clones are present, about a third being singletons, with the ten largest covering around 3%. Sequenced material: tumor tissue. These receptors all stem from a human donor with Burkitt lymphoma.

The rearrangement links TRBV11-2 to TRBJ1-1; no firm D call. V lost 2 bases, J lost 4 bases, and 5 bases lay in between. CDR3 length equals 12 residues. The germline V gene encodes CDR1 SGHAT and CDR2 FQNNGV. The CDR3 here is CASSLWSTEAFF. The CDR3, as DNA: TGTGCCAGCAGCTTATGGTCCACTGAAGCTTTCTTT.

The CDR3 loop is CSVDFTTEAFF. The CDR3 region has the DNA TGCAGCGTTGATTTCACCACTGAAGCTTTCTTT. The chain is built from TRBV29-1 and TRBJ1-1; unclear D gene. Germline V gene sequence: CDR1 SQVTM, CDR2 ANQGSEA. V lost 3 bases, J lost 4 bases, and 6 bases lay in between. CDR3 length: 11 residues.

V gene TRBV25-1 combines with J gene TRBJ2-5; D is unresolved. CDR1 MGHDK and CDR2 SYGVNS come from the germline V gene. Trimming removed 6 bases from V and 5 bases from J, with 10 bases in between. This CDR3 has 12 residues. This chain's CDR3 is CASSVLGETQYF. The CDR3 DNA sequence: TGTGCCAGCAGCGTTCTAGGGGAGACCCAGTACTTC.

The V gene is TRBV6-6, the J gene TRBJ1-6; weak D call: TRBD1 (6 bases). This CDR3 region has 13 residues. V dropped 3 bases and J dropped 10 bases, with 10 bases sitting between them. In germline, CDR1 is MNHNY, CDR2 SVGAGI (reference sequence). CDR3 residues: CASSYNRDSPLHF. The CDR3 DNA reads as TGTGCCAGCAGTTATAACAGGGACTCACCCCTCCACTTT.

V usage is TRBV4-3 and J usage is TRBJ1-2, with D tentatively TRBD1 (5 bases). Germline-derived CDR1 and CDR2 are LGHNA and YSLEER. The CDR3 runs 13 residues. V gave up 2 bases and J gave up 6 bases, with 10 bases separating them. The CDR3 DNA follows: TGCGCCAGCAGCCAACGAGTGGGGCATGGCTACACCTTC. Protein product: CASSQRVGHGYTF.

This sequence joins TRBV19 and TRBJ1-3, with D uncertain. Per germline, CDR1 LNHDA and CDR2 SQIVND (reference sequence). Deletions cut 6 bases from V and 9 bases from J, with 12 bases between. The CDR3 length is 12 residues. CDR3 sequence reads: CASSSRGATIYF. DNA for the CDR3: TGTGCCAGTAGCTCCCGGGGAGCCACCATATATTTT.

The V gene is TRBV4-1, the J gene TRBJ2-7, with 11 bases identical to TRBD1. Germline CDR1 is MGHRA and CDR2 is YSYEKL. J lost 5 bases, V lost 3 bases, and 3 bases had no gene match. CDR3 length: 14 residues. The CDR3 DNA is TGCGCCAGCAGCCAGGGGACAGGGGGAAACGAGCAGTACTTC. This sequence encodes CASSQGTGGNEQYF.

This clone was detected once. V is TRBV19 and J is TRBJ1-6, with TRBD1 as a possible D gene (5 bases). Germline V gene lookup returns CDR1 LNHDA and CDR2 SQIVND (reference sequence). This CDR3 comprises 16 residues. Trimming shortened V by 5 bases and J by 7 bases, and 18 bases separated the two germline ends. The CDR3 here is CASSSIGGAPNSPLHF. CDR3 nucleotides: TGTGCCAGTAGTTCCATAGGAGGGGCCCCCAATTCACCCCTCCACTTT.

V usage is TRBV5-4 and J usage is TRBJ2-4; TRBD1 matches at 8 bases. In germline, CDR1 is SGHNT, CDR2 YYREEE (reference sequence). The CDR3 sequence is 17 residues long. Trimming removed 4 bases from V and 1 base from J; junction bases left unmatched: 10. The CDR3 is CASSTRTGRGAKNIQYF. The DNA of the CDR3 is TGTGCCAGCAGCACTCGGACAGGGAGAGGGGCCAAAAACATTCAGTACTTC.

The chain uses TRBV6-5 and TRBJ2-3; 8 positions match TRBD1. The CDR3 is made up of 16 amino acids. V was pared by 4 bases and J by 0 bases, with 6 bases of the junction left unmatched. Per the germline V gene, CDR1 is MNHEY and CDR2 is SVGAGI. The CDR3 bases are TGTGCCAGCAGTTGGGGACAGGACACTAGCACAGATACGCAGTATTTT. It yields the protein CASSWGQDTSTDTQYF.

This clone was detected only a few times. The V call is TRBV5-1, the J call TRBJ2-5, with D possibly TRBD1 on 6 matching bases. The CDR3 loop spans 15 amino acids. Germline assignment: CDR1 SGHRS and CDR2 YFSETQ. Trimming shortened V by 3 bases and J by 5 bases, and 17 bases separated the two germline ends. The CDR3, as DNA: TGCGCCAGCAGCTCAGGCAATACTAGGGGGGAGACCCAGTACTTC. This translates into CASSSGNTRGETQYF.

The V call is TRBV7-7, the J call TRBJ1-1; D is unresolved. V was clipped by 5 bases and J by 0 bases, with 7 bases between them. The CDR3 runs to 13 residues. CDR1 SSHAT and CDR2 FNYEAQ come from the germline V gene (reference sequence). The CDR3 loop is CASSREVNTEAFF. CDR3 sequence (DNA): TGTGCCAGCAGCCGGGAGGTGAACACTGAAGCTTTCTTT.

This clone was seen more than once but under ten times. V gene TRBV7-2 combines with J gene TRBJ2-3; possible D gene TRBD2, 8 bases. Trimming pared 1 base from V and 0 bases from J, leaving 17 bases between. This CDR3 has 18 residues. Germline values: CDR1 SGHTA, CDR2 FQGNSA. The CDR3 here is CASSLVGTAGASTDTQYF. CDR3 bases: TGTGCCAGCAGCTTAGTTGGGACAGCGGGGGCTAGCACAGATACGCAGTATTTT.

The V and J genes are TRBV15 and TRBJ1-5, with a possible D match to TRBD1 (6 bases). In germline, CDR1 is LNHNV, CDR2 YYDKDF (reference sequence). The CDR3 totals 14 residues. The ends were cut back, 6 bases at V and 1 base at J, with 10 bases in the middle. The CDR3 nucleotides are TGTGCCACCAGTATCCAGGGGAGCAATCAGCCCCAGCATTTT. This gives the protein CATSIQGSNQPQHF.

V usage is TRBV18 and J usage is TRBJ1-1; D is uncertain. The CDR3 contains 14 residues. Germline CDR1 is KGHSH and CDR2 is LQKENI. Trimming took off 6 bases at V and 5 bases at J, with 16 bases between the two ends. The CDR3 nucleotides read TGTGCCAGCTCTCCCCCCCCCACGAGTACTGAAGCTTTCTTT. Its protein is CASSPPPTSTEAFF.

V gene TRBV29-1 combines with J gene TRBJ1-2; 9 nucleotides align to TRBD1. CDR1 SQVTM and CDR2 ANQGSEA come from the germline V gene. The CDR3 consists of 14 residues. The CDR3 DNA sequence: TGCGGGACGGGGGACAGGGAAAATAACTATGGCTACACCTTC. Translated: CGTGDRENNYGYTF.

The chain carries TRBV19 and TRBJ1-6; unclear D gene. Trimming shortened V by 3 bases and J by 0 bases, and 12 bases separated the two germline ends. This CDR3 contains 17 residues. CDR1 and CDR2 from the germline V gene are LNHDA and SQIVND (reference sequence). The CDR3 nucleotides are TGTGCCAGTAGTATGACTGAGACGAGCTCCTATAATTCACCCCTCCACTTT. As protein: CASSMTETSSYNSPLHF.

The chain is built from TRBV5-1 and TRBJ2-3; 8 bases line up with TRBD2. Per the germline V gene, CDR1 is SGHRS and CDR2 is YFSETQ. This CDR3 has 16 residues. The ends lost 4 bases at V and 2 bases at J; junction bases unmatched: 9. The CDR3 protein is CASSHSLADATDTQYF. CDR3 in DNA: TGCGCCAGCAGCCATTCACTAGCGGATGCCACAGATACGCAGTATTTT.

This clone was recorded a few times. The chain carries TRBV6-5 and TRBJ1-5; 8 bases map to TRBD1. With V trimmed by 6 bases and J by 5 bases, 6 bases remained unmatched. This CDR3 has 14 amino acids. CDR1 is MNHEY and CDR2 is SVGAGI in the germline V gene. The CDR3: CASRKTQGDQPQHF. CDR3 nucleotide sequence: TGTGCCAGCAGGAAAACACAGGGGGATCAGCCCCAGCATTTT.

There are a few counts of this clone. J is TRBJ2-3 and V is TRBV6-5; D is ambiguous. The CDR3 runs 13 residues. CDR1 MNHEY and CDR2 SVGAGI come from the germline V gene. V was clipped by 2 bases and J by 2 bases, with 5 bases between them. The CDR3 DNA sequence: TGTGCCAGCAGTTACCGTCTCACAGATACGCAGTATTTT. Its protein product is CASSYRLTDTQYF.

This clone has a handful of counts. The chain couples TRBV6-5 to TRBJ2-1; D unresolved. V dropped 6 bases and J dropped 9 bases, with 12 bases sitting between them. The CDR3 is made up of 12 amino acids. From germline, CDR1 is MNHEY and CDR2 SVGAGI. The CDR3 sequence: CASSPDPTEQFF. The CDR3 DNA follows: TGTGCCAGCAGCCCAGACCCGACTGAGCAGTTCTTC.

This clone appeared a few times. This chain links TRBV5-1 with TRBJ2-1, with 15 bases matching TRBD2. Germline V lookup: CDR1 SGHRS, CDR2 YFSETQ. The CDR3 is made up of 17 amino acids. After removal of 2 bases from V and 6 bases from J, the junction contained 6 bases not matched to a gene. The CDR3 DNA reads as TGCGCCAGCAGCTTCCAACCGGGACTAGCGGGGGGCAATGAGCAGTTCTTC. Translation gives CASSFQPGLAGGNEQFF.

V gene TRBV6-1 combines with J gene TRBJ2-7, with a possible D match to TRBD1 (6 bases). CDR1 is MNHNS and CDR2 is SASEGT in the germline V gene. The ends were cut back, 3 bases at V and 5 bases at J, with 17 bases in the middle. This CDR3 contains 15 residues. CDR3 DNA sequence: TGTGCCAGCAGTGATTTGACAGGTGTTCGGGACGAGCAGTACTTC. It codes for CASSDLTGVRDEQYF.

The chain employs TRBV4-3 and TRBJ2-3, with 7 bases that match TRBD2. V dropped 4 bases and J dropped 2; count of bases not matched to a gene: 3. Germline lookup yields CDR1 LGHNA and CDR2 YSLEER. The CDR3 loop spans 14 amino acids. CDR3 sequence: CASSPRLATDTQYF. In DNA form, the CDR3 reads TGCGCCAGCAGCCCACGACTAGCCACAGATACGCAGTATTTT.